This T cell receptor (beta chain) was sequenced in a study of T cell clonality in common variable immunodeficiency. General study findings and limits: CVID patient heterogeneity limited repertoire-clinical complication correlations.

The assay was immunoSEQ multiplex PCR, and TCRdb's table has in-frame clones only and misses some. The sample is made up of 50,000 to 55,000 clones, none counted only once. The sample holds many counts of this clone. Its antigen is unknown. Read data end 3 residues before the CDR3 end; the end is taken from the germline J gene. This CDR3 contains 15 residues. The V and J ends lost 3 bases and 6 bases respectively, with 12 bases between them. Looked up from germline, CDR1 is LNHDA and CDR2 is SQIVND (reference sequence). Both groups were predominantly of Caucasian heritage. This clonotype originated in a person between 18 and 75 years old in good health. The J gene is TRBJ1-6, the V gene TRBV19; no firm D call. Sequenced input: peripheral blood mononuclear cells. The CDR3 region is CASSMRVHGNSPLHF. The CDR3 bases that were read are TGTGCCAGTAGTATGAGGGTTCATGGTAATTCACCC. Full variable domain (missing parts from reference TRBV19 and TRBJ1-6): DGGITQSPKYLFRKEGQNVTLSCEQNLNHDAMYWYRQDPGQGLRLIYYSQIVNDFQKGDIAEGYSVSREKKESFPLTVTSAQKNPTAFYLCASSMRVHGNSPLHFGNGTRLTVT.